Following are 27 T cell receptor beta chains from one sample sequenced in a study of tumor-infiltrating lymphocytes in primary liver carcinoma. A constant-region primer served to make TCR beta cDNA from about 500 ng total RNA. Nested multiplex PCR, run for three rounds with slightly modified ARM-PCR, yielded TCR beta libraries. Use of TRBV1-TRBV30 forward primers with a C-beta reverse primer characterized the first two PCR rounds, which lasted about 9 cycles each. TCRdb itself ran the multiplex PCR reads through MiXCR, one entry per CDR3 protein. The sample contains roughly 78,000 distinct CDR3 sequences, 65% to 75% of which appear only once. Investigators took RNA and DNA out together from roughly 21-30 mg of unsorted bulk tissue. Sequenced material: liver tumor tissue from sampling region 4. Subset noted: tumor region T4, right-lateral pole. These receptors came from a woman aged 60-70 years with primary liver carcinoma and hepatitis B virus infection.

This clonotype showed up just once. The missing conserved phenylalanine or tryptophan at the end of this CDR3 makes a read error likely. Because the CDR3's place on the DNA is in doubt, the DNA is left out and the CDR3 is given as listed by TCRdb. V is TRBV11-3 and J is TRBJ2-1; TRBD2, the table's D call, was not compared with the DNA. Per the germline V gene, CDR1 is SGHNT and CDR2 is YENEEA. The CDR3 is 15 amino acids long, termini counted. CDR3 in amino acids: CASSLSETRADEQLV.

This clonotype was recorded a few times. The chain links TRBV7-3 to TRBJ1-2; no reliable D call. The CDR3 consists of 13 residues. Trimming removed 5 bases at V and 1 base at J, with 8 bases between. Germline V gene lookup returns CDR1 SGHTA and CDR2 FQGTGA. CDR3 DNA: TGTGCCAGCAGCCCCGGGGTTAACTATGGCTACACCTTC. This codes for CASSPGVNYGYTF.

V is TRBV29-1 and J is TRBJ2-3, with TRBD2 matching 7 bases. The V gene end was trimmed by 8 bases and the J gene end by 8 bases; junction bases not matched to a gene: 19. This CDR3 spans 15 amino acids. The germline V gene encodes CDR1 SQVTM and CDR2 ANQGSEA. In DNA, the CDR3 is TGCAGCCTTCACTTGGGGGGGACTAACCTCTGTACGCAGTATTTT. Translating gives CSLHLGGTNLCTQYF.

This clonotype was counted ten times or more. The chain combines TRBV10-3 with TRBJ2-3; no firm D call. Trimming left V 4 bases short and J 4 bases short, with 3 bases between. The CDR3 length is 11 residues. Germline CDR1 and CDR2: ENHRY and SYGVKD. The DNA for the CDR3 is TGTGCCATCAGTGCATCAGATACGCAGTATTTT. This gives the protein CAISASDTQYF.

With regard to this clonotype: The junction departs from the called germline gene at one end, perhaps through a read error. This rearrangement joins TRBV6-5 to TRBJ1-2; 7 positions match TRBD1. The CDR3 is 17 residues long. Germline loops: CDR1 MNHEY, CDR2 SVGAGI. The DNA of the CDR3 is TGTGCCGGCAGTCCCTATAGGACAGGTGAGTGTCCTAATGGCTACACCTTC. Its protein is CAGSPYRTGECPNGYTF.

The sample holds one count of this clonotype. This sequence joins TRBV4-1 and TRBJ2-3; TRBD2 matches at 8 bases. Trimming removed 0 bases from V and 2 bases from J; junction bases left unmatched: 7. Germline CDR1 MGHRA, CDR2 YSYEKL. There are 17 residues in the CDR3. The CDR3 region is CASSQETPGGNTDTQYF. The CDR3 coding sequence is TGCGCCAGCAGCCAAGAAACACCGGGAGGGAACACAGATACGCAGTATTTT.

As regards this clonotype: One junction end disagrees with the germline gene, perhaps due to a read error. This chain uses TRBV11-3 with TRBJ2-1; a weak D match, TRBD2 (6 bases). The CDR3 is made up of 17 amino acids. CDR1 and CDR2 from the germline V gene are SGHNT and YENEEA. The CDR3 here is CASSSRGTRTMNNEQLF. In DNA form, the CDR3 reads TGTGCCAGCAGCTCCCGGGGGACGCGGACCATGAACAATGAGCAGCTCTTC.

This clonotype appeared a few times. This may be a read error: a much more frequent sequence differs by one nucleotide. The chain has TRBV28 and TRBJ2-3; D is possibly TRBD2 (6 bases). Germline assignment: CDR1 MDHEN and CDR2 SYDVKM. The CDR3 is made up of 15 amino acids. The CDR3 coding sequence is TGTGCCAGCAGTTTTGGGGGGTTCAGCACAGATACGCGGTATTTT. It translates to CASSFGGFSTDTRYF. The whole variable domain, filled in from reference TRBV28 and TRBJ2-3, reads DVKVTQSSRYLVKRTGEKVFLECVQDMDHENMFWYRQDPGLGLRLIYFSYDVKMKEKGDIPEGYSVSREKKERFSLILESASTNQTSMYLCASSFGGFSTDTRYFGPGTRLTVL.

The chain recombines TRBV4-2 with TRBJ2-1, with TRBD2 matching 8 bases. The V and J ends lost 3 bases and 4 bases, in that order; junction bases with no gene match: 11. This CDR3 region has 17 residues. The germline gives CDR1 LGHNA, CDR2 YNFKEQ. In DNA, the CDR3 is TGTGCCAGCAGCCAGGATTCCATAGCGGGAACGTACAATGAGCAGTTCTTC. It is translated as CASSQDSIAGTYNEQFF.

In the case of this clonotype: A clone one base away is much larger, so this may be a read error. The chain joins TRBV15 to TRBJ2-7; D is perhaps TRBD1 (7 bases). Looked up from germline, CDR1 is LNHNV and CDR2 is YYDKDF (reference sequence). Deletions cut 1 base from V and 1 base from J, with 11 bases between. This CDR3 is 15 amino acids long. The CDR3 DNA is TGTGCCACCAGCAGAGCTGCAGGGGGGTCCTACGAGCAGTACTTC. It translates to CATSRAAGGSYEQYF.

The table lists this clonotype with a few counts. This may be a read error, as it is one base from a much larger clone. V and J are TRBV30 and TRBJ2-5, with 7 bases identical to TRBD2. V gave up 3 bases and J gave up 3 bases; unmatched junction bases: 10. Germline-derived CDR1 and CDR2 are GTSNPN and SVGIG (reference sequence). The CDR3 loop spans 15 amino acids. The CDR3 sequence: CAWRDIFRGEETQYF. CDR3 sequence (DNA): TGTGCCTGGAGGGACATATTCCGGGGGGAAGAGACCCAGTACTTC.

A few counts support this clonotype. The V and J genes are TRBV2 and TRBJ2-1; D unclear. V was cut by 6 bases and J by 1 base, with 10 bases left in between. This CDR3 has 14 residues. Germline-derived CDR1 and CDR2 are SNHLY and FYNNEI. The CDR3, as DNA: TGTGCCAGCAGGGTGTCTATATCCTACAATGAGCAGTTCTTC. Its translation: CASRVSISYNEQFF.

This clonotype has only a few counts. A much larger clone differs by one base, so this may be a read error. The V and J genes are TRBV10-3 and TRBJ2-1; D might be TRBD1 (5 bases). This CDR3 is 11 amino acids long. Germline values: CDR1 ENHRY, CDR2 SYGVKD. This chain's CDR3 is CATKQGDEQSF. CDR3 nucleotides: TGTGCCACAAAGCAGGGCGATGAGCAGTCCTTC.

The rearrangement links TRBV6-5 to TRBJ2-7; D not resolved. Germline CDR1 MNHEY, CDR2 SVGAGI. V was clipped by 8 bases and J by 3 bases, with 20 bases between them. The CDR3 is 15 amino acids. Here the CDR3 DNA reads TGTGCCAGCGGTACCCCCCGGCACAGCCGCTACGAGCAGTACTTC. Its protein is CASGTPRHSRYEQYF.

For this clonotype: At one end the junction does not follow the germline gene, possibly because of a read error. The chain recombines TRBV5-1 with TRBJ2-7; D is uncertain. This CDR3 is 12 amino acids long. Germline CDR1 reads SGHRS; CDR2 reads YFSETQ. This chain's CDR3 is CASSPTPYEHYF. The CDR3 DNA follows: TGCGCCAGCAGCCCAACCCCCTACGAGCACTACTTC.

Notes on this clonotype: Compared with germline, one end of the junction differs, possibly owing to a read error. This chain connects TRBV29-1 to TRBJ2-1; 9 nucleotides match TRBD2. The germline CDR1 and CDR2 sequences are SQVTM and ANQGSEA. CDR3 size: 13 residues. In DNA, the CDR3 is TGCAACGTTGCTAGCGGGGCCACTAATGAACAGTTCTTC. Protein product: CNVASGATNEQFF.

This clonotype was observed a few times. The rearrangement links TRBV11-2 to TRBJ1-1; D is possibly TRBD1 (5 bases). V was trimmed by 7 bases and J by 4 bases, leaving 13 bases between them. This CDR3 region has 13 residues. CDR1 SGHAT and CDR2 FQNNGV come from the germline V gene. CDR3 sequence: CASNFTGGTEAFF. The CDR3 DNA reads TGTGCCAGCAACTTCACGGGGGGCACTGAAGCTTTCTTT. The entire variable domain, with the rest obtained from reference TRBV11-2 and TRBJ1-1, is as follows: EAGVAQSPRYKIIEKRQSVAFWCNPISGHATLYWYQQILGQGPKLLIQFQNNGVVDDSQLPKDRFSAERLKGVDSTLKIQPAKLEDSAVYLCASNFTGGTEAFFGQGTRLTVV.

Notes on this clonotype: A read error may produce the germline difference seen at one junction end. The gene calls are TRBV20-1 and TRBJ2-1, with 8 bases lining up with TRBD2. Germline CDR1 is DFQATT and CDR2 is SNEGSKA (reference sequence). The CDR3 loop spans 14 amino acids. CDR3 bases: TGCTGTGCTAGACCGGGACTAGGTGGCAACGAGCAGTTCTTC. Translating gives CCARPGLGGNEQFF.

Comment on this clonotype: The junction shows a germline mismatch at one end, possibly a read error. This chain connects TRBV5-4 to TRBJ2-3, with D possibly matching TRBD2 (6 bases). The CDR3 covers 17 residues. Germline lookup yields CDR1 SGHNT and CDR2 YYREEE (reference sequence). CDR3 protein: CASNLAVTRRGTDTQYF. The CDR3 DNA follows: TGTGCCAGCAACTTGGCAGTGACTAGGCGGGGCACTGATACGCAGTATTTT.

Turning to this clonotype: A read error may explain this, as a much larger clone is one base away. V usage is TRBV5-1 and J usage is TRBJ2-7; 7 bases are a match to TRBD2. CDR3 size: 15 residues. The germline V gene encodes CDR1 SGHRS and CDR2 YFSETQ. V shed 4 bases, J shed 5 bases, and the junction held 12 bases outside the gene matches. CDR3 loop: CASSDRDYGLHEQYF. The CDR3 DNA follows: TGCGCCAGCAGCGACCGGGACTACGGCCTCCACGAGCAGTACTTC. Supplemented by reference TRBV5-1 and TRBJ2-7, the full variable domain reads KAGVTQTPRYLIKTRGQQVTLSCSPISGHRSVSWYQQTPGQGLQFLFEYFSETQRNKGNFPGRFSGRQFSNSRSEMNVSTLELGDSALYLCASSDRDYGLHEQYFGPGTRLTVT.

This clonotype is medium-sized (0.01 to 0.1%) in the sample. The J gene is TRBJ2-3, the V gene TRBV11-2; no definite D call. The CDR3 is 13 residues long. Germline V gives CDR1 SGHAT, CDR2 FQNNGV. The germline V and J ends were trimmed by 0 bases and 6 bases, with 7 bases remaining between them. The DNA for the CDR3 is TGTGCCAGCAGCTTAGATTTGAGGGATACGCAGTATTTT. It is translated as CASSLDLRDTQYF.

As for this clonotype: Since no conserved phenylalanine or tryptophan closes the CDR3, a read error is the likely cause. This rearrangement joins TRBV6-1 to TRBJ2-5, with 8 bases matching TRBD2. CDR3 length equals 17 residues. From germline, CDR1 is MNHNS and CDR2 SASEGT. Trimming cost V 6 bases and J 4 bases; bases outside gene matches: 16. The CDR3 here is CASSGLAGGGQGETQYL. CDR3 bases: TGTGCCAGCAGCGGACTAGCTGGGGGAGGGCAGGGAGAGACCCAGTACTTG.

J is TRBJ2-7 and V is TRBV28, with a weak D call TRBD1 (6 bases). Germline-derived CDR1 and CDR2 are MDHEN and SYDVKM. The CDR3 has 15 residues. Trimming left V 5 bases short and J 9 bases short, with 23 bases between. The CDR3 here is CASSPKTGLTGGQYF. CDR3 sequence (DNA): TGTGCCAGCAGTCCCAAGACAGGCCTGACCGGCGGGCAGTACTTC.

This clonotype was detected a few times. Just one base apart from a much larger clone, this may be a read error. The chain joins TRBV12-3 or TRBV12-4 to TRBJ2-3; D is tentatively TRBD1 or TRBD2 (6 bases each). The CDR3 runs 12 residues. The chain's CDR3 is CACSWGAISQYF. The CDR3 nucleotides are TGTGCCTGCAGTTGGGGGGCTATATCGCAGTATTTT.

With respect to this clonotype: Mismatch with germline at one junction end may stem from a read error. V usage is TRBV12-3 or TRBV12-4 and J usage is TRBJ2-7; 7 positions match TRBD2. The CDR3 consists of 13 residues. CDR3 sequence (DNA): TGTGCCAGCAGATTAGTAGAGCGGGGCGAGCAGTACTTC. Translation: CASRLVERGEQYF.

Turning to this clonotype: One base away lies a much larger clone, so this may be a sequencing read error. The chain links TRBV5-4 to TRBJ2-7; D may be TRBD1 or TRBD2 (5 bases each). Germline V gives CDR1 SGHNT, CDR2 YYREEE (reference sequence). The CDR3 spans 15 residues. Trimming cost V 0 bases and J 4 bases, with 14 bases left between them. CDR3 residues: CASSLVLGRQYEQYF. CDR3 nucleotides: TGTGCCAGCAGCTTGGTCTTGGGACGGCAATACGAGCAGTACTTC. The complete variable domain, with remaining parts taken from reference TRBV5-4 and TRBJ2-7, reads ETGVTQSPTHLIKTRGQQVTLRCSSQSGHNTVSWYQQALGQGPQFIFQYYREEENGRGNFPPRFSGLQFPNYSSELNVNALELDDSALYLCASSLVLGRQYEQYFGPGTRLTVT.

In DNA form, the CDR3 reads TGTGCCAACATTCGACTGGAGGGCGAGCAGTACTTC. It specifies CANIRLEGEQYF. V usage is TRBV12-3 or TRBV12-4 and J usage is TRBJ2-7; possible D gene TRBD2, 6 bases. CDR3 length equals 12 residues. The ends were cut back, 10 bases at V and 6 bases at J, with 16 bases in the middle.